This entry describes one T cell receptor (beta chain). This sample was taken from a study of naive and memory T cell subsets. The CDR3 totals 17 residues. Germline lookup yields CDR1 MDHEN and CDR2 SYDVKM. J was trimmed by 1 base and V by 3 bases; bases with no gene match: 7. The beta constant-region primer was an equimolar mix of two oligonucleotides covering TRBC1 and TRBC2. TCRdb called the UMI-ligation and nested PCR reads again in MiXCR, with one record for every CDR3 protein. This sample has about 150,000 distinct CDR3 sequences, with about a sixth found just once. Sequenced material: naive CD4+ T cells from blood. The receptor comes from a human donor in good health. This chain links TRBV28 with TRBJ2-2, with 8 bases fitting TRBD2. The CDR3 sequence: CASSFDGLAGNTGELFF. The DNA of the CDR3 is TGTGCCAGCAGTTTTGATGGGCTAGCGGGGAACACCGGGGAGCTGTTTTTT.